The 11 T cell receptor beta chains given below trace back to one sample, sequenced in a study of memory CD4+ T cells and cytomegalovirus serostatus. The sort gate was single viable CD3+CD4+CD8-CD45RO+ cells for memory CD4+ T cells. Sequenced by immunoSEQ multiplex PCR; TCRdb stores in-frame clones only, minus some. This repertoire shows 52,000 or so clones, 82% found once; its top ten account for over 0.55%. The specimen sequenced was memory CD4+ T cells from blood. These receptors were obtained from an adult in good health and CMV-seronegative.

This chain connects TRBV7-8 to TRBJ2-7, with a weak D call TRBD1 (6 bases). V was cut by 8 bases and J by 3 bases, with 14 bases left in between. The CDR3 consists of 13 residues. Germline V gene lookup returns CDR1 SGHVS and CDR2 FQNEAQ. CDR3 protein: CASGRDIDYEQYF. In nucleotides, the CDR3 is TGTGCCAGCGGTCGGGACATCGACTACGAGCAGTACTTC.

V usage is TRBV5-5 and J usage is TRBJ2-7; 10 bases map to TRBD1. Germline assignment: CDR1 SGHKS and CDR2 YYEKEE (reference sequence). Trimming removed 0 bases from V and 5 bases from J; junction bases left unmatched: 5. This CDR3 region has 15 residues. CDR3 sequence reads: CASSLVGDRGHEQYF. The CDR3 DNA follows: TGTGCCAGCAGCTTGGTTGGGGACAGGGGTCACGAGCAGTACTTC. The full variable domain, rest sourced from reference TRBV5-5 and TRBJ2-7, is DAGVTQSPTHLIKTRGQQVTLRCSPISGHKSVSWYQQVLGQGPQFIFQYYEKEERGRGNFPDRFSARQFPNYSSELNVNALLLGDSALYLCASSLVGDRGHEQYFGPGTRLTVT.

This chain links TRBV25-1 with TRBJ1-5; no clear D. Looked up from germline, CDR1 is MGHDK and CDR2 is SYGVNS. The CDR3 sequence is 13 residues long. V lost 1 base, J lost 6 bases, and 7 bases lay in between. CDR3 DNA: TGTGCCAGCAGTGAATCTGGGGTTCAGCCCCAGCATTTT. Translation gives CASSESGVQPQHF.

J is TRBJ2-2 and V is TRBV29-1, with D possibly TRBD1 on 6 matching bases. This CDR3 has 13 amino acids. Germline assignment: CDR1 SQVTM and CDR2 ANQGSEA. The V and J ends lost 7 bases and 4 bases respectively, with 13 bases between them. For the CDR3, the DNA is TGCAGCGCCTCGACAGGCCCCACCGGGGAGCTGTTTTTT. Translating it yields CSASTGPTGELFF.

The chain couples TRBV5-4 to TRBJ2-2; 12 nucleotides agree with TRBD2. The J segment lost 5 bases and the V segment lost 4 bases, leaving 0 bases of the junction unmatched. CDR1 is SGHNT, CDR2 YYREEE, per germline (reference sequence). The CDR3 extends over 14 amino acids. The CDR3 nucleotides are TGTGCCAGCAGCACTAGCGGGGGGACCGGGGAGCTGTTTTTT. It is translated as CASSTSGGTGELFF.

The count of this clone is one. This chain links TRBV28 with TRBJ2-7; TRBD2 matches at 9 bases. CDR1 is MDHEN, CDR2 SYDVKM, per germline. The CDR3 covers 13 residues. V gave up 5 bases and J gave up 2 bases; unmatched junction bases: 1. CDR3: CASSPSGTYEQYF. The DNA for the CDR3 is TGTGCCAGCAGTCCTAGCGGGACCTACGAGCAGTACTTC.

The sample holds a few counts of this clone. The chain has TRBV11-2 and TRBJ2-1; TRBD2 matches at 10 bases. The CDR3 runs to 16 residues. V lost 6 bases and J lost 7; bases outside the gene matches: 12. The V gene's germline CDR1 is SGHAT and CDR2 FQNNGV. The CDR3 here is CASRPTGTSAFNEQFF. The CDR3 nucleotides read TGTGCCAGCAGGCCTACCGGGACTAGCGCCTTTAATGAGCAGTTCTTC.

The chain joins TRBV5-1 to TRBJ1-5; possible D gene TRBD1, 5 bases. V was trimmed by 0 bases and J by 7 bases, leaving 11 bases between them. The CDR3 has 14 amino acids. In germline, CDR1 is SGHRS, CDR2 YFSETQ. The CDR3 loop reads CASSLDGGGQPQHF. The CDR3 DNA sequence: TGCGCCAGCAGCTTGGACGGGGGTGGGCAGCCCCAGCATTTT.

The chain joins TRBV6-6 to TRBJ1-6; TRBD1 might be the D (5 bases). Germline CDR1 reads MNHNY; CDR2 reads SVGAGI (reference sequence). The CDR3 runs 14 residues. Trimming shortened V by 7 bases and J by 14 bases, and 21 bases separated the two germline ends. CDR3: CASTRGGARGTLHF. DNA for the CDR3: TGTGCCAGCACTAGAGGAGGGGCCCGAGGGACCCTCCACTTT.

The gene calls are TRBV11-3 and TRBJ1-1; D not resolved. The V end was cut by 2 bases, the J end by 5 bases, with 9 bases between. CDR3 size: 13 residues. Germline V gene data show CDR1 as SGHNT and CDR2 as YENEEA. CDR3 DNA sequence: TGTGCCAGCAGCTTACGGGGTGAGACTGAAGCTTTCTTT. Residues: CASSLRGETEAFF.

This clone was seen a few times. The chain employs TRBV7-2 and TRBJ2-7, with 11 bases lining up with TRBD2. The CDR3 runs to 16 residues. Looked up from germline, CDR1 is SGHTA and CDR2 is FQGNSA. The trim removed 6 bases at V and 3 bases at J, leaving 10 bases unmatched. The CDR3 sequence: CASRHISGGAVYEQYF. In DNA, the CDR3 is TGTGCCAGCAGACATATTAGCGGGGGGGCAGTCTACGAGCAGTACTTC.